This TCR beta chain was identified during a study of blood T cell repertoires in COVID-19. Whole-study context: The study drew acute and convalescent COVID-19 samples from the United States, Italy and Spain.

In the authors' methods: For nucleated cells, counts were estimated from reference gene primer amplification. The protocol was immunoSEQ multiplex PCR, while the TCRdb copy is restricted to in-frame clones and leaves out a portion. V, J and clone size reflect that table, while D and trimming were determined from the DNA. This table has approximately 50,000 clones, over 85% appearing once. This clone was seen only once. The sequencing sample was made of peripheral blood. The receptor was derived from an elderly woman with acute or convalescent COVID-19.

As DNA, the CDR3 is TGTGCCTGGGGAAAGGGCGGCGGGGCCAAAAACATTCAGTACTTC. This translates into CAWGKGGGAKNIQYF. The gene calls are TRBV30 and TRBJ2-4, with D possibly matching TRBD2 (5 bases). There are 15 residues in the CDR3. From germline, CDR1 is GTSNPN and CDR2 SVGIG (reference sequence). V was clipped by 5 bases and J by 1 base, with 15 bases between them.